The next 8 T cell receptor beta chains were all read from a single sample in a study of CD4 and CD8 cells across lung adenocarcinoma regions. TCRdb recomputed calls from the PCR reads with MiXCR, one row per CDR3 protein. The data contain some 25,000 distinct CDR3 sequences, roughly half of them seen just once; the ten biggest clones take up about half. The sequenced sample was CD8+ T cells from the center of a lung tumor. The receptors come from a male donor with lung adenocarcinoma. The CD4 and CD8 labels of this study may be unreliable.

The V and J genes are TRBV6-1 and TRBJ2-6; D perhaps matches TRBD2 (7 bases). This CDR3 is built from 18 residues. Deletions cut 8 bases from V and 3 bases from J, with 23 bases between. Germline CDR1 MNHNS, CDR2 SASEGT. For the CDR3, the DNA is TGTGCCAGCGGGGGGGGGCAGGGGCCGCGTTTTGGGGCCAACGTCCTGACTTTC. The encoded protein is CASGGGQGPRFGANVLTF.

This clonotype was seen at least ten times. The chain uses TRBV6-1 and TRBJ2-2, with D tentatively TRBD2 (6 bases). The CDR3 has 15 residues. The germline V and J ends were trimmed by 4 bases and 7 bases, with 16 bases remaining between them. Germline V CDR1 and CDR2: MNHNS, SASEGT. CDR3 loop: CASSVLTLAFGELFF. In DNA, the CDR3 is TGTGCCAGCAGTGTCCTGACCCTAGCGTTCGGGGAGCTGTTTTTT.

This clonotype has just a few counts. The chain uses TRBV27 and TRBJ2-3, with a tentative D call TRBD2 (7 bases). The J call is in doubt because the DNA end fits TRBJ2-7 better. Germline V gives CDR1 MNHEY, CDR2 SMNVEV (reference sequence). This CDR3 region has 16 residues. The CDR3 spells CASRGSGGRATDTQYF. The DNA of the CDR3 is TGTGCCAGCAGGGGATCGGGGGGCCGCGCCACAGATACGCAGTACTTC.

The chain employs TRBV6-1 and TRBJ1-1; D is perhaps TRBD1 (6 bases). The ends were cut back, 7 bases at V and 0 bases at J, with 12 bases in the middle. Germline V gene sequence: CDR1 MNHNS, CDR2 SASEGT. The CDR3 is 14 amino acids. In DNA form, the CDR3 reads TGTGCCAGCAACGTCGGACAGATGAACACTGAAGCTTTCTTT. Protein product: CASNVGQMNTEAFF.

This clonotype was detected many times. The chain joins TRBV4-1 to TRBJ2-2; D uncertain. Germline loops: CDR1 MGHRA, CDR2 YSYEKL. V was clipped by 1 base and J by 2 bases, with 8 bases between them. This CDR3 contains 15 residues. This chain's CDR3 is CASSQVNSNTGELFF. The CDR3 DNA reads TGCGCCAGCAGCCAAGTGAACAGCAACACCGGGGAGCTGTTTTTT.

The chain employs TRBV4-1 and TRBJ1-2, with 8 nucleotides matching TRBD1. The V segment lost 6 bases and the J segment 2 bases; nucleotides outside the gene matches: 11. The germline V gene has CDR1 MGHRA and CDR2 YSYEKL. The CDR3 runs to 16 residues. CDR3 in amino acids: CASSPGQANQNYGYTF. The DNA for the CDR3 is TGCGCCAGCAGTCCGGGACAGGCGAACCAAAACTATGGCTACACCTTC.

There are many counts of this clonotype. The chain uses TRBV6-1 and TRBJ2-5; TRBD1 matches 12 bases. The end of the DNA is better explained by TRBJ2-7, so the J call may be wrong. Per germline, CDR1 MNHNS and CDR2 SASEGT. The length of the CDR3 is 15 residues. CDR3: CASSGTGGRPGEQYF. For the CDR3, the DNA is TGTGCCAGCAGCGGGACAGGGGGCCGACCCGGCGAGCAGTACTTC.

This clonotype was seen many times. The chain is built from TRBV4-1 and TRBJ2-5; possible D gene TRBD2, 5 bases. This CDR3 is 13 amino acids long. The V gene's germline CDR1 is MGHRA and CDR2 YSYEKL. V lost 2 bases, J lost 2 bases, and 6 bases lay in between. CDR3 nucleotides: TGCGCCAGCAGCCAAAGCGGACAAGAGACCCAGTACTTC. Its protein product is CASSQSGQETQYF.